This TCR beta chain originates from a study of blood T cells in healthy people across ages. Details on this clonotype: The junction departs from germline at one end; a sequencing error may be responsible.

Germline V lookup: CDR1 SGHTA, CDR2 FQGTGA. The CDR3 totals 16 residues. Combining a sample-barcoded 5' primer with a J-beta primer mix, a second PCR ran for roughly 7 to 12 cycles. Tags on each cDNA molecule came from a template-switch adaptor with 12 random nucleotides. In TCRdb, the 5' RACE reads were re-called with MiXCR into one record per CDR3 protein. This sample yields 750,000 to 950,000 distinct CDR3 sequences, of which approximately 32% are seen a single time; about a tenth belongs to the top ten. These records were also assigned to another study, of T cells of mothers and their children.

The sample taken for sequencing was blood. This receptor was taken from a woman between 40 and 50 years old in good health. This chain connects TRBV7-3 to TRBJ2-5, with 12 positions matching TRBD2. CDR3 residues: CASSPGLAGWGEAQYF. The CDR3 nucleotides read TGTGCCAGCAGCCCCGGACTAGCGGGGTGGGGAGAGGCCCAGTACTTC. Drawing the rest from reference TRBV7-3 and TRBJ2-5, the complete variable domain is GAGVSQTPSNKVTEKGKYVELRCDPISGHTALYWYRQSLGQGPEFLIYFQGTGAADDSGLPNDRFFAVRPEGSVSTLKIQRTERGDSAVYLCASSPGLAGWGEAQYFGPGTRLLVL.